This T cell receptor beta chain originates from a study of cytomegalovirus exposure and HLA in healthy donors. Points from the study as a whole: According to the study, 180 or so TCR beta chains were cytomegalovirus-associated.

Germline CDR1 and CDR2: SQVTM and ANQGSEA. J gave up 0 bases and V 6 bases, and 4 bases lay outside the gene matches. This CDR3 comprises 13 residues. In the case of this clone: Its target is unknown.

Measured with immunoSEQ multiplex PCR; TCRdb has only the in-frame clones, and not every one. Of approximately 300,000 clones in the sample, 86% were seen once. The sequence was obtained from a woman younger than 35 in good health and CMV-seronegative. V and J are TRBV29-1 and TRBJ1-1, with 7 bases aligning to TRBD1. The source material was PBMCs. The CDR3 DNA reads as TGCAGCGTGAGGGGGCAGATGAACACTGAAGCTTTCTTT. It is translated as CSVRGQMNTEAFF.